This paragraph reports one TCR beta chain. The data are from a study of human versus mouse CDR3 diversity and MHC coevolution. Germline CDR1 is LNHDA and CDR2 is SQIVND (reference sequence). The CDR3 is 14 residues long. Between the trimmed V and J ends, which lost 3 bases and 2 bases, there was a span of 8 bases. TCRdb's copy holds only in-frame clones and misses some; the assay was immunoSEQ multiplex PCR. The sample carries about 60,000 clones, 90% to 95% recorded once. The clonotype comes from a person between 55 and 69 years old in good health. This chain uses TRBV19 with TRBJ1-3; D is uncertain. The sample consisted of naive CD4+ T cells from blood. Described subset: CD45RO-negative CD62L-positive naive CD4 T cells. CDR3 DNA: TGTGCCAGTAGTATTTCGGGGACTGGAAACACCATATATTTT. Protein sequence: CASSISGTGNTIYF.